In this sample, the clone carrying this TCR beta chain turned up once. Its antigen is unknown. This sample is drawn from a study of cytomegalovirus exposure and HLA in healthy donors. On the study more broadly: Inside one of the first data releases sat about 91 million unique TCRs taken from HLA-typed donors. Findings and caveats of the study: Reported performance of the classifier showed diagnosis of cytomegalovirus status with high specificity and sensitivity. Most likely, a cluster of highly shared sequence variants arose as a sequencing artifact.

Those who donated were healthy bone marrow donors. V lost 7 bases, J lost 4 bases, and 18 bases lay in between. CDR3 length: 14 residues. Germline lookup yields CDR1 SGHRS and CDR2 YFSETQ. PCR employed 60 Vbeta and 13 Jbeta primers. Using immunoSEQ multiplex PCR, the repertoire was profiled, and TCRdb retains in-frame clones only, with some absent. The sample shows about 110,000 clones, about 85% of them seen only once. Sequencing was carried out using PBMCs. This receptor was taken from a man aged 25-45 years in good health and CMV-seronegative. The genes are TRBV5-1 and TRBJ2-7; D might be TRBD1 (6 bases). The CDR3 DNA reads TGCGCCAGCCGCCGACAGGACACCGGATACGAGCAGTACTTC. Amino acid sequence: CASRRQDTGYEQYF. The variable domain in full, with the rest retrieved from reference TRBV5-1 and TRBJ2-7, is KAGVTQTPRYLIKTRGQQVTLSCSPISGHRSVSWYQQTPGQGLQFLFEYFSETQRNKGNFPGRFSGRQFSNSRSEMNVSTLELGDSALYLCASRRQDTGYEQYFGPGTRLTVT.